Included here is one T cell receptor (beta chain) sequence, with context. TCRdb reprocessed the 5' RACE reads via MiXCR and lists one record per CDR3 protein. The sample lists 45,000 to 60,000 distinct CDR3 sequences, roughly 14% occurring once. This sample was included in a study of T cells of healthy individuals. This CDR3 has 12 amino acids. V was shortened by 6 bases and J by 5 bases, with 9 bases between the two germline ends. Per the germline V gene, CDR1 is ENHRY and CDR2 is SYGVKD. This TCR derives from a human donor in good health. The rearrangement links TRBV10-3 to TRBJ2-3; D may be TRBD2 (6 bases). DNA for the CDR3: TGTGCCATCAGGCGGGACCAAGATACGCAGTATTTT. Its translation is CAIRRDQDTQYF.